These 32 T cell receptor beta chains originate from one sample sequenced in a study of T-cell memory formation after mild COVID-19. MiXCR was run by TCRdb on the 5' RACE reads, yielding one entry per CDR3 protein. The repertoire holds about 470,000 distinct CDR3 sequences, with 15% to 20% as singletons. Sequencing was performed on PBMCs or a T cell subset sorted from them (not recorded which). The receptors here all came from an adult woman who had mild COVID-19 (a few samples of this study predate the infection). Cell type and time point are not known.

Only a few counts were recorded for this clonotype. V gene TRBV29-1 combines with J gene TRBJ2-7; D remains ambiguous. Per the germline V gene, CDR1 is SQVTM and CDR2 is ANQGSEA. The CDR3 is 13 amino acids. The V end was cut by 1 base, the J end by 3 bases, with 10 bases between. Here the CDR3 reads CSVEAPGYYEQYF. The CDR3 DNA is TGCAGCGTTGAAGCCCCGGGCTACTACGAGCAGTACTTC.

The V call is TRBV20-1, the J call TRBJ1-1, with no clear D. The CDR3 sequence is 16 residues long. The V gene lost 0 bases and the J gene lost 0 bases, with 14 bases spanning the gap. Germline V gives CDR1 DFQATT, CDR2 SNEGSKA (reference sequence). CDR3 sequence reads: CSARDRPDPMNTEAFF. The CDR3 DNA sequence: TGCAGTGCTAGAGATAGGCCAGATCCCATGAACACTGAAGCTTTCTTT.

The J gene is TRBJ2-5, the V gene TRBV5-4; D may be TRBD2 (6 bases). Germline CDR1 and CDR2: SGHNT and YYREEE (reference sequence). This CDR3 comprises 15 residues. V was cut by 1 base and J by 5 bases, with 15 bases left in between. DNA of the CDR3: TGTGCCAGCAGCTTGTCTCCGGGAGACAAGGAGACCCAGTACTTC. Protein: CASSLSPGDKETQYF.

This clonotype turned up a few times. V and J are TRBV6-1 and TRBJ1-2, with D tentatively TRBD1 (5 bases). With 7 bases removed from V and 3 bases from J, the gap between germline ends came to 18 bases. This CDR3 contains 15 residues. Germline lookup yields CDR1 MNHNS and CDR2 SASEGT. The CDR3 bases are TGTGCCAGCACCGGGAGGCGGGGGTCGGACTATGGCTACACCTTC. Translated: CASTGRRGSDYGYTF.

This clonotype was observed a few times. This chain joins TRBV12-3 or TRBV12-4 and TRBJ2-2, with D unresolved. V was trimmed by 3 bases and J by 11 bases, leaving 7 bases between them. The CDR3 sequence is 11 residues long. CDR3 bases: TGTGCCAGCAGTTTCCCACCCGAGCTGTTTTTT. Protein sequence: CASSFPPELFF.

This chain links TRBV14 with TRBJ1-1, with no clear D. Germline CDR1 reads SGHDN; CDR2 reads FVKESK. The V end was cut by 4 bases, the J end by 5 bases, with 20 bases between. CDR3 length: 16 residues. The CDR3 loop is CASSPLGLGLGTEAFF. Written as DNA, the CDR3 is TGTGCCAGCAGCCCTCTTGGGCTGGGTCTTGGAACTGAAGCTTTCTTT.

The rearrangement joins TRBV23-1 to TRBJ2-3; no firm D call. TRBV23-1 falls under the ORF class, with uncertain function. The CDR3 is made up of 17 amino acids. The ends were cut back, 0 bases at V and 0 bases at J, with 13 bases in the middle. The CDR3 protein is CASSQSARIPSTDTQYF. The CDR3 DNA reads as TGCGCCAGCAGTCAATCGGCCCGGATTCCTAGCACAGATACGCAGTATTTT.

This clonotype occurred many times. The chain joins TRBV7-6 to TRBJ2-3; D perhaps matches TRBD2 (7 bases). The CDR3 covers 15 residues. The V gene lost 4 bases and the J gene lost 4 bases, with 15 bases spanning the gap. CDR1 SGHVS and CDR2 FNYEAQ come from the germline V gene. The DNA of the CDR3 is TGTGCCAGCAGCTGGAGGGGGGGGCCGGCAGATACGCAGTATTTT. As protein: CASSWRGGPADTQYF. Using reference TRBV7-6 and TRBJ2-3 for the parts outside the CDR3, the full variable domain is GAGVSQSPRYKVTKRGQDVALRCDPISGHVSLYWYRQALGQGPEFLTYFNYEAQQDKSGLPNDRFSAERPEGSISTLTIQRTEQRDSAMYRCASSWRGGPADTQYFGPGTRLTVL.

The rearrangement joins TRBV2 to TRBJ2-1; D gene unclear. Trimming removed 6 bases from V and 0 bases from J, with 9 bases in between. Germline CDR1 SNHLY, CDR2 FYNNEI. The CDR3 sequence is 14 residues long. CDR3 in DNA: TGTGCCAGCAGGTCAGGAACCTCCTACAATGAGCAGTTCTTC. Amino acid sequence: CASRSGTSYNEQFF.

This clonotype was found a few times. The J gene is TRBJ1-1, the V gene TRBV9; TRBD1 might be the D (6 bases). V lost 3 bases, J lost 1 base, and 16 bases lay in between. The CDR3 sequence is 16 residues long. Looked up from germline, CDR1 is SGDLS and CDR2 is YYNGEE. The CDR3 is CASSGSPGHSNTEAFF. In nucleotides, the CDR3 is TGTGCCAGCAGCGGCAGCCCGGGACACTCGAACACTGAAGCTTTCTTT.

The gene calls are TRBV20-1 and TRBJ2-1; 9 bases are a match to TRBD2. The CDR3 length is 16 residues. Looked up from germline, CDR1 is DFQATT and CDR2 is SNEGSKA (reference sequence). J gave up 4 bases and V 0 bases, and 7 bases lay outside the gene matches. DNA of the CDR3: TGCAGTGCTAGAGATCTCGGGCTAGCGGGGTACAATGAGCAGTTCTTC. It is translated as CSARDLGLAGYNEQFF.

This clonotype was detected a few times. CDR3 coding DNA: TGTGCCAGCAGTACCCCCCCAGCTCTAACCCAGTACTTC. Encoded protein: CASSTPPALTQYF. The genes are TRBV6-2 or TRBV6-3 and TRBJ2-5, with unresolved D. The CDR3 runs to 13 residues. CDR1 and CDR2 (germline): MNHEY, SVGEGT. V was pared by 5 bases and J by 8 bases, with 15 bases between.

J is TRBJ1-1 and V is TRBV29-1; D is undetermined. This CDR3 is 13 amino acids long. The germline V gene encodes CDR1 SQVTM and CDR2 ANQGSEA. V gave up 6 bases and J gave up 1 base, with 12 bases separating them. The CDR3 sequence: CSVESAANTEAFF. The CDR3 DNA sequence: TGCAGCGTGGAAAGCGCTGCGAACACTGAAGCTTTCTTT.

This clonotype was observed a handful of times. The gene calls are TRBV4-2 and TRBJ1-2; D ambiguous. The length of the CDR3 is 12 residues. The V gene lost 0 bases and the J gene lost 11 bases, with 10 bases spanning the gap. Germline CDR1 is LGHNA and CDR2 is YNFKEQ. This CDR3 is CASSQDFGGYTF. CDR3 coding DNA: TGTGCCAGCAGCCAAGATTTTGGCGGATACACCTTC.

There are many counts of this clonotype. V gene TRBV5-4 combines with J gene TRBJ1-2, with D tentatively TRBD1 (5 bases). Germline assignment: CDR1 SGHNT and CDR2 YYREEE (reference sequence). The CDR3 runs to 14 residues. V gave up 0 bases and J gave up 6 bases, with 12 bases separating them. CDR3 DNA: TGTGCCAGCAGCTTGGGCCAGGGAGGGAATGGCTACACCTTC. This gives the protein CASSLGQGGNGYTF.

This clonotype was counted at least ten times. The V and J genes are TRBV7-2 and TRBJ2-5, with a tentative D call TRBD2 (6 bases). The V and J ends lost 6 bases and 2 bases respectively, with 13 bases between them. The germline gives CDR1 SGHTA, CDR2 FQGNSA. This CDR3 region has 14 residues. The CDR3 spells CASRSGGEQETQYF. The CDR3 nucleotides are TGTGCCAGCAGGTCCGGAGGGGAGCAAGAGACCCAGTACTTC.

This clonotype occurred a few times. The chain links TRBV25-1 to TRBJ2-1; TRBD2 agrees at 10 bases. CDR3 length equals 14 residues. V gave up 9 bases and J gave up 6 bases; unmatched junction bases: 8. Germline assignment: CDR1 MGHDK and CDR2 SYGVNS. CDR3 residues: CASSSGTSVNEQFF. CDR3 bases: TGTGCCAGTTCATCGGGGACTAGCGTCAATGAGCAGTTCTTC.

This clonotype appeared many times. In DNA form, the CDR3 reads TGTGCCAGCAGCTCGCCTTTAGGTAGCGGGATATTGGGCTCCTACAATGAGCAGTTCTTC. Translation gives CASSSPLGSGILGSYNEQFF. The chain recombines TRBV7-9 with TRBJ2-1; the match to TRBD2 covers 8 bases. Trimming at V came to 4 bases and at J to 0 bases, leaving 17 bases not matched to a gene. Germline V lookup: CDR1 SEHNR, CDR2 FQNEAQ (reference sequence). The CDR3 runs 20 residues.

The chain couples TRBV7-3 to TRBJ2-5; 9 nucleotides align to TRBD2. CDR3 length: 17 amino acids. The V segment lost 3 bases and the J segment 4 bases; nucleotides outside the gene matches: 12. Germline lookup yields CDR1 SGHTA and CDR2 FQGTGA. This CDR3 reads CASSLGRVAGARETQYF. CDR3 DNA: TGTGCCAGCAGCTTGGGTCGGGTAGCGGGGGCACGAGAGACCCAGTACTTC.

This clonotype showed up just a few times. The chain joins TRBV4-1 to TRBJ2-5, with D possibly TRBD1 on 6 matching bases. This CDR3 comprises 16 residues. From germline, CDR1 is MGHRA and CDR2 YSYEKL. V lost 0 bases and J lost 1, with 12 bases in between. The CDR3: CASSQDPLDSQETQYF. The CDR3 nucleotides read TGCGCCAGCAGCCAAGATCCGTTGGACAGCCAAGAGACCCAGTACTTC.

The gene calls are TRBV9 and TRBJ2-7; D perhaps matches TRBD2 (5 bases). V lost 4 bases, J lost 4 bases, and 12 bases lay in between. Per the germline V gene, CDR1 is SGDLS and CDR2 is YYNGEE. The CDR3 is 13 amino acids. CDR3 in amino acids: CASSPGEPYEQYF. The CDR3 DNA sequence: TGTGCCAGCAGCCCCGGGGAGCCTTACGAGCAGTACTTC.

This chain links TRBV6-6 with TRBJ2-2, with D perhaps matching TRBD1 (5 bases). Germline V gene data show CDR1 as MNHNY and CDR2 as SVGAGI (reference sequence). The CDR3 has 11 residues. Deletions cut 5 bases from V and 13 bases from J, with 11 bases between. The CDR3 loop reads CASSTRVGLFF. The CDR3 DNA is TGTGCCAGCAGTACCAGGGTAGGGCTGTTTTTT.

A few counts support this clonotype. The CDR3 coding sequence is TGCGCCAGCAGTCAAAGGACGATCCGGGACTCTGGTCAGCCCCAGCATTTT. It is translated as CASSQRTIRDSGQPQHF. The genes are TRBV23-1 and TRBJ1-5; a weak D match, TRBD1 (5 bases). TRBV23-1 is marked as an open reading frame, function uncertain. V was shortened by 2 bases and J by 6 bases, with 20 bases between the two germline ends. The CDR3 loop spans 17 amino acids.

J is TRBJ2-7 and V is TRBV6-2 or TRBV6-3; 7 bases map to TRBD1. V trimming: 6 bases; J trimming: 4 bases; junction bases outside the gene matches: 9. This CDR3 contains 14 residues. Germline lookup yields CDR1 MNHEY and CDR2 SVGEGT. The CDR3 DNA follows: TGTGCCAGCAGAGCGACAGGGAGTAGGTACGAGCAGTACTTC. Encoded protein: CASRATGSRYEQYF.

This clonotype was picked up a small number of times. The CDR3 bases are TGTGCCAGCACCACGGGGGAGTCACCCCTCCACTTT. This gives the protein CASTTGESPLHF. The chain carries TRBV6-2 or TRBV6-3 and TRBJ1-6; D is perhaps TRBD1 (5 bases). Deletions cut 7 bases from V and 10 bases from J, with 11 bases between. The CDR3 runs to 12 residues. Germline assignment: CDR1 MNHEY and CDR2 SVGEGT.

The chain has TRBV6-5 and TRBJ2-3; 12 bases align to TRBD2. CDR1 MNHEY and CDR2 SVGAGI come from the germline V gene. CDR3 length: 19 amino acids. Unmatched junction bases numbered 13, after V lost 0 bases and J lost 6 bases. Here the CDR3 reads CASSYSDILAGGRWDTQYF. The CDR3 bases are TGTGCCAGCAGTTACTCGGATATACTAGCGGGGGGCCGGTGGGATACGCAGTATTTT.

The table lists this clonotype with a few counts. The V gene is TRBV7-9, the J gene TRBJ1-1, with D unresolved. This CDR3 is 13 amino acids long. Looked up from germline, CDR1 is SEHNR and CDR2 is FQNEAQ (reference sequence). V lost 5 bases and J lost 5, with 12 bases in between. The DNA for the CDR3 is TGTGCCAGCAGCCCAGGACGGAAGACTGAAGCTTTCTTT. It specifies CASSPGRKTEAFF.

The chain joins TRBV5-1 to TRBJ2-1; 13 bases map to TRBD2. Germline V gene lookup returns CDR1 SGHRS and CDR2 YFSETQ. The J segment lost 8 bases and the V segment lost 4 bases, leaving 6 bases of the junction unmatched. The CDR3 is made up of 15 amino acids. CDR3 sequence reads: CASSPGLAGADEQFF. For the CDR3, the DNA is TGCGCCAGCAGCCCCGGACTAGCGGGAGCTGATGAGCAGTTCTTC.

The J gene is TRBJ2-7, the V gene TRBV20-1; 10 bases align to TRBD1. Per the germline V gene, CDR1 is DFQATT and CDR2 is SNEGSKA (reference sequence). The CDR3 runs to 13 residues. Germline trimming cut 4 bases from V and 5 bases from J; bases unmatched to any gene: 5. CDR3 sequence reads: CSAKRDRGNEQYF. The CDR3 DNA sequence: TGCAGTGCTAAACGGGACAGGGGCAACGAGCAGTACTTC.

The genes are TRBV4-1 and TRBJ2-7; 10 bases map to TRBD2. The ends lost 3 bases at V and 0 bases at J; junction bases unmatched: 5. The V gene's germline CDR1 is MGHRA and CDR2 YSYEKL. The CDR3 consists of 16 residues. CDR3 in DNA: TGCGCCAGCAGCCAGTTAATAGCGGGGGGCTCCTACGAGCAGTACTTC. As protein: CASSQLIAGGSYEQYF.

This chain connects TRBV19 to TRBJ1-6; the D gene is possibly TRBD1 (5 bases). CDR1 is LNHDA, CDR2 SQIVND, per germline (reference sequence). Trimming removed 1 base from V and 10 bases from J, with 11 bases in between. This CDR3 region has 14 residues. CDR3 amino acids: CASSIVGTSSPLHF. In nucleotides, the CDR3 is TGTGCCAGTAGTATAGTGGGGACGAGCTCACCCCTCCACTTT.

The chain employs TRBV7-3 and TRBJ2-1; unclear D gene. CDR3 length: 13 residues. Trimming took off 3 bases at V and 4 bases at J, with 7 bases between the two ends. CDR1 is SGHTA and CDR2 is FQGTGA in the germline V gene. CDR3 coding DNA: TGTGCCAGCAGCTTCCCGGGTTACAATGAGCAGTTCTTC. Translation: CASSFPGYNEQFF.